These 23 T cell receptor beta chains originate from one sample sequenced in a study of T cell responses to AZD1222 COVID-19 vaccine. Data came from immunoSEQ multiplex PCR; TCRdb stores just in-frame clones and leaves some out. The sample shows about 140,000 clones, approximately 92% of them seen only once. The source material was peripheral blood, sampled on day 0 of AZD1222 vaccination. All receptors come from an adult in good health.

This chain uses TRBV27 with TRBJ1-1; 8 nucleotides line up with TRBD1. Germline V lookup: CDR1 MNHEY, CDR2 SMNVEV (reference sequence). V shed 5 bases and J 3 bases; nucleotides not matched to a gene: 8. The CDR3 consists of 15 residues. The CDR3 is CASSVYQGADTEAFF. As DNA, the CDR3 is TGTGCCAGCAGTGTCTATCAGGGGGCGGACACTGAAGCTTTCTTT.

The V gene is TRBV27, the J gene TRBJ1-6, with 7 bases that match TRBD1. This CDR3 is 19 amino acids long. V dropped 2 bases and J dropped 1; count of bases not matched to a gene: 11. In germline, CDR1 is MNHEY, CDR2 SMNVEV (reference sequence). CDR3 nucleotide sequence: TGTGCCAGCAGTTTAGCTCCAGGGGGAGAGAGGTCCTATAATTCACCCCTCCACTTT. Protein: CASSLAPGGERSYNSPLHF.

The chain joins TRBV30 to TRBJ2-2, with no clear D. The V and J ends lost 4 bases and 5 bases respectively, with 11 bases between them. The CDR3 runs 13 residues. From germline, CDR1 is GTSNPN and CDR2 SVGIG (reference sequence). The CDR3 reads CAWNRDSTGELFF. The DNA for the CDR3 is TGTGCCTGGAATAGAGACTCAACCGGGGAGCTGTTTTTT.

The CDR3 DNA reads as TGCGCCAGCAGAGGGGGCAGGGCCACTGAAGCTTTCTTT. Residues: CASRGGRATEAFF. V and J are TRBV4-1 and TRBJ1-1; the match to TRBD1 covers 7 bases. J lost 4 bases, V lost 6 bases, and 5 bases had no gene match. The CDR3 spans 13 residues. Germline CDR1 reads MGHRA; CDR2 reads YSYEKL.

The chain combines TRBV11-2 with TRBJ2-3, with D unresolved. The CDR3 is 14 amino acids. CDR1 is SGHAT, CDR2 FQNNGV, per germline. Trimming pared 1 base from V and 0 bases from J, leaving 5 bases between. The CDR3: CASSLGASTDTQYF. The CDR3 region has the DNA TGTGCCAGCAGCTTAGGTGCTAGCACAGATACGCAGTATTTT.

This clone has a single count. The chain is built from TRBV6-2 or TRBV6-3 and TRBJ1-2; maybe TRBD1 (6 bases). This CDR3 has 13 residues. The ends were cut back, 4 bases at V and 4 bases at J, with 10 bases in the middle. Germline-derived CDR1 and CDR2 are MNHEY and SVGEGT. CDR3 protein: CASSFQGTYGYTF. The CDR3 DNA is TGTGCCAGCAGTTTTCAGGGGACCTATGGCTACACCTTC.

This chain links TRBV28 with TRBJ2-2; D is tentatively TRBD1 or TRBD2 (5 bases each). This CDR3 contains 16 residues. V dropped 6 bases and J dropped 6 bases, with 20 bases sitting between them. Germline V gives CDR1 MDHEN, CDR2 SYDVKM. The CDR3 region is CASSPMGVPTAGELFF. The CDR3 nucleotides are TGTGCCAGCAGCCCCATGGGGGTCCCAACCGCCGGGGAGCTGTTTTTT. The full variable domain, its missing parts supplied by reference TRBV28 and TRBJ2-2, is DVKVTQSSRYLVKRTGEKVFLECVQDMDHENMFWYRQDPGLGLRLIYFSYDVKMKEKGDIPEGYSVSREKKERFSLILESASTNQTSMYLCASSPMGVPTAGELFFGEGSRLTVL.

The rearrangement links TRBV14 to TRBJ1-4, with D possibly TRBD1 on 5 matching bases. The CDR3 runs to 14 residues. V was shortened by 0 bases and J by 14 bases, with 16 bases between the two germline ends. Germline V gene lookup returns CDR1 SGHDN and CDR2 FVKESK. CDR3 nucleotide sequence: TGTGCCAGCAGCCAAGATTGGGCCACAGGTCGGCTGTTTTTT. Its translation: CASSQDWATGRLFF. The full variable domain, in which reference TRBV14 and TRBJ1-4 provide the parts outside the CDR3, is EAGVTQFPSHSVIEKGQTVTLRCDPISGHDNLYWYRRVMGKEIKFLLHFVKESKQDESGMPNNRFLAERTGGTYSTLKVQPAELEDSGVYFCASSQDWATGRLFFGSGTQLSVL.

This sequence joins TRBV11-3 and TRBJ1-6; tentative D call: TRBD1 (5 bases). The CDR3 is made up of 15 amino acids. V was trimmed by 5 bases and J by 10 bases, leaving 18 bases between them. Germline CDR1 SGHNT, CDR2 YENEEA. In nucleotides, the CDR3 is TGTGCCAGCAGCCCCCGAGGGGCACCGGGGTCACCCCTCCACTTT. It codes for CASSPRGAPGSPLHF.

The chain employs TRBV2 and TRBJ1-1; D gene ambiguous. Germline CDR1 reads SNHLY; CDR2 reads FYNNEI. Between the trimmed V and J ends, which lost 7 bases and 4 bases, there was a span of 10 bases. The CDR3 spans 12 residues. CDR3 amino acids: CASNRVSTEAFF. In DNA form, the CDR3 reads TGTGCCAGCAATCGAGTGAGCACTGAAGCTTTCTTT.

This chain connects TRBV27 to TRBJ2-1, with D tentatively TRBD2 (5 bases). Germline V CDR1 and CDR2: MNHEY, SMNVEV (reference sequence). This CDR3 is built from 15 residues. Trimming removed 3 bases from V and 0 bases from J, with 9 bases in between. The DNA for the CDR3 is TGTGCCAGCAGTTTGGGCGGGTACTCCTACAATGAGCAGTTCTTC. Residues: CASSLGGYSYNEQFF.

The chain carries TRBV19 and TRBJ2-7, with no clear D. The V end was cut by 3 bases, the J end by 8 bases, with 8 bases between. CDR1 is LNHDA, CDR2 SQIVND, per germline (reference sequence). The CDR3 totals 11 residues. In DNA form, the CDR3 reads TGTGCCAGTAGTATTCGAGAAAAGCAGTACTTC. It yields the protein CASSIREKQYF.

Details on this clone: Other DNA sequences from this sample encode an identical CDR3 as well. V usage is TRBV5-1 and J usage is TRBJ1-1; a weak D match, TRBD1 (6 bases). This CDR3 comprises 14 residues. V was pared by 3 bases and J by 4 bases, with 13 bases between. Germline-derived CDR1 and CDR2 are SGHRS and YFSETQ. CDR3 sequence reads: CASSSQGGGTEAFF. The DNA for the CDR3 is TGCGCCAGCAGCTCCCAAGGGGGGGGCACTGAAGCTTTCTTT.

The V gene is TRBV12-3 or TRBV12-4, the J gene TRBJ2-7; no definite D call. V was clipped by 6 bases and J by 2 bases, with 5 bases between them. The CDR3 has 11 residues. The CDR3 bases are TGTGCCAGCAGACAAACCTACGAGCAGTACTTC. Its translation is CASRQTYEQYF.

This chain connects TRBV2 to TRBJ2-1; 7 bases agree with TRBD2. This CDR3 is 15 amino acids long. Trimming took 8 bases from V and 7 from J; bases not matched to a gene: 14. Germline V CDR1 and CDR2: SNHLY, FYNNEI. For the CDR3, the DNA is TGTGCCAGCCAGACGGGGTCGGGAGGCGGAAATGAGCAGTTCTTC. Its protein product is CASQTGSGGGNEQFF.

The chain carries TRBV5-1 and TRBJ1-1, with 7 bases matching TRBD1. The V segment lost 2 bases and the J segment 3 bases; nucleotides outside the gene matches: 4. The CDR3 runs 14 residues. From germline, CDR1 is SGHRS and CDR2 YFSETQ. The CDR3 region is CASSFVGQDTEAFF. The CDR3 nucleotides are TGCGCCAGCAGCTTTGTCGGACAGGACACTGAAGCTTTCTTT.

In its sample, this clone was seen once. The V call is TRBV4-1, the J call TRBJ1-5; D is possibly TRBD1 (6 bases). V lost 3 bases to trimming and J lost 5 bases, with 11 bases between them. The V gene's germline CDR1 is MGHRA and CDR2 YSYEKL. The CDR3 covers 14 residues. The CDR3 is CASSHGQPDQPQHF. In nucleotides, the CDR3 is TGCGCCAGCAGCCATGGACAGCCCGATCAGCCCCAGCATTTT.

The DNA for the CDR3 is TGTGCCAGCACCATAGGGAGGCGGAGAGAAGCTTTCTTT. This gives the protein CASTIGRRREAFF. V gene TRBV12-3 or TRBV12-4 combines with J gene TRBJ1-1; D remains ambiguous. The CDR3 sequence is 13 residues long. V gave up 7 bases and J gave up 8 bases, with 17 bases separating them.

This sequence joins TRBV28 and TRBJ1-2; 7 bases are shared with TRBD1. CDR3 length equals 14 residues. Germline V lookup: CDR1 MDHEN, CDR2 SYDVKM. Trimming took 4 bases from V and 4 from J; bases not matched to a gene: 6. The CDR3 DNA sequence: TGTGCCAGCAGTTACCCGGGACAGACCTATGGCTACACCTTC. Its protein product is CASSYPGQTYGYTF.

The chain combines TRBV5-1 with TRBJ2-2; 16 bases align to TRBD2. CDR3 length: 16 amino acids. Germline lookup yields CDR1 SGHRS and CDR2 YFSETQ. V shed 4 bases, J shed 5 bases, and the junction held 2 bases outside the gene matches. CDR3 in amino acids: CASSPGLAGGTGELFF. The CDR3 region has the DNA TGCGCCAGCAGCCCGGGACTAGCGGGAGGGACCGGGGAGCTGTTTTTT.

The rearrangement uses TRBV9 and TRBJ2-1; 8 bases match TRBD2. Germline CDR1 is SGDLS and CDR2 is YYNGEE. V lost 3 bases and J lost 1; bases outside the gene matches: 3. The CDR3 has 15 residues. For the CDR3, the DNA is TGTGCCAGCAGCGGGAGCGGGAGATCCTACAATGAGCAGTTCTTC. Amino acid sequence: CASSGSGRSYNEQFF.

The chain employs TRBV6-2 or TRBV6-3 and TRBJ2-4, with 12 bases fitting TRBD2. From germline, CDR1 is MNHEY and CDR2 SVGEGT. This CDR3 spans 16 amino acids. Losses at the gene ends were 4 bases for V and 6 bases for J; bases not matched to a gene: 7. The CDR3 nucleotides are TGTGCCAGCAGTTCATTGACTAGCGGGAGAAGAAACATTCAGTACTTC. Amino acids: CASSSLTSGRRNIQYF.

The chain carries TRBV29-1 and TRBJ2-3; D is unclear. This CDR3 contains 16 residues. Deletions cut 0 bases from V and 4 bases from J, with 17 bases between. CDR1 and CDR2 (germline): SQVTM, ANQGSEA. The CDR3 coding sequence is TGCAGCGTTGAAGAAGTTTGGGGATCGGTTGCAGATACGCAGTATTTT. It translates to CSVEEVWGSVADTQYF.